One sample yielded the 3 T cell receptor beta chains listed below, sequenced in a study of blood T cell repertoires in COVID-19. Assay used: immunoSEQ multiplex PCR; TCRdb lists only in-frame clones, some missing. The profile shows 40,000 to 50,000 clones, roughly nine tenths of them singletons. Sequencing used peripheral blood. The receptors originated from a human donor in a cohort sampled during active COVID-19.

This sequence joins TRBV27 and TRBJ2-7; TRBD2 agrees at 8 bases. The CDR3 extends over 16 amino acids. Germline V gene lookup returns CDR1 MNHEY and CDR2 SMNVEV (reference sequence). V was pared by 3 bases and J by 4 bases, with 11 bases of the junction left unmatched. This chain's CDR3 is CASSFSPTGGSYEQYF. CDR3 DNA: TGTGCCAGCAGTTTTTCCCCCACGGGAGGGTCTTACGAGCAGTACTTC.

The J gene is TRBJ2-5, the V gene TRBV10-1, with D possibly TRBD2 on 6 matching bases. Germline lookup yields CDR1 WNHNN and CDR2 SYGVQD (reference sequence). V lost 2 bases and J 5 bases, leaving 12 bases between the germline ends. The CDR3 sequence is 14 residues long. The CDR3 DNA follows: TGCGCCAGCAGTGAGGCGGGGTCTTCGGAGACCCAGTACTTC. Its protein is CASSEAGSSETQYF.

The V call is TRBV7-9, the J call TRBJ2-3, with a possible D match to TRBD1 (5 bases). The germline CDR1 and CDR2 sequences are SEHNR and FQNEAQ (reference sequence). Deletions cut 3 bases from V and 6 bases from J, with 19 bases between. This CDR3 spans 16 amino acids. CDR3: CASSFSARDSADTQYF. The CDR3 region has the DNA TGTGCCAGCAGCTTCTCGGCCCGCGACAGCGCGGATACGCAGTATTTT.